The rows below give T cell receptor beta chains drawn from one sample of a study of shared clonotypes between healthy human individuals. The assay was immunoSEQ multiplex PCR, and TCRdb's table has in-frame clones only and misses some. The sample contains about a million clones, 70% to 80% of which appear only once. The sequenced sample was memory CD4+ T cells from PBMCs. Receptors originate from a man between 18 and 35 years old in good health. Some clones in this sample may be carry-over from other donors' samples. CDR3s include the opening cysteine and the closing phenylalanine or tryptophan. A D gene is named only where the DNA matches it firmly. Only some rows state a clone size, as once, few, many or a class for expanded clones.

j_gene,v_gene,d_gene,abundance,CDR3aa,CDR3nt
TRBJ2-5,TRBV7-8,NA,NA,CASSLASREGTQYF,TGTGCCAGCAGCTTAGCGAGCCGGGAAGGGACCCAGTACTTC
TRBJ1-3,TRBV7-9,NA,NA,CASSQQGYSGNTIYF,TGTGCCAGCAGCCAACAGGGTTATTCTGGAAACACCATATATTTT
TRBJ2-5,TRBV7-2,TRBD1,NA,CASSLRQGNQETQYF,TGTGCCAGCAGCTTGAGACAGGGGAATCAAGAGACCCAGTACTTC
TRBJ2-1,TRBV2,TRBD2,NA,CASSGAGGRGIEQFF,TGTGCCAGCAGTGGAGCGGGAGGCCGGGGAATTGAGCAGTTCTTC
TRBJ1-5,TRBV19,NA,NA,CASSIEGGWSNQPQHF,TGTGCCAGTAGTATAGAGGGGGGTTGGAGCAATCAGCCCCAGCATTTT
TRBJ2-1,TRBV18,TRBD2,few,CASSPPRLAGDNEQFF,TGTGCCAGCTCACCGCCTCGACTAGCGGGAGACAATGAGCAGTTCTTC
TRBJ1-5,TRBV28,TRBD1,few,CASGPRGSNQPQHF,TGTGCCAGCGGGCCCAGGGGGAGCAATCAGCCCCAGCATTTT
TRBJ1-1,TRBV5-6,TRBD1,NA,CASSSIGTGVTEAFF,TGTGCCAGCAGCTCGATAGGGACAGGGGTCACTGAAGCTTTCTTT
TRBJ2-7,TRBV27,TRBD2,NA,CASGYSSGGVEQYF,TGTGCCAGCGGCTACAGTAGCGGGGGGGTCGAGCAGTACTTC
TRBJ1-1,TRBV18,NA,NA,CASSLGQTMNTEAFF,TGTGCCAGCTCACTTGGACAGACGATGAACACTGAAGCTTTCTTT
TRBJ2-7,TRBV6-6,NA,NA,CASRPARGADYEQYF,TGTGCCAGCAGACCTGCCAGGGGCGCGGACTACGAGCAGTACTTC
TRBJ1-5,TRBV27,NA,NA,CASSFRGPGNQPQHF,TGTGCCAGCAGTTTCAGGGGTCCTGGCAATCAGCCCCAGCATTTT
TRBJ2-1,TRBV6-1,NA,NA,CASSYDWNNEQFF,TGTGCCAGCAGTTATGACTGGAACAATGAGCAGTTCTTC